This T cell receptor beta chain was obtained from a study of T-cell memory formation after mild COVID-19. For the study at large: Largely, TCR clusters stayed within a single donor.

With 3 bases removed from V and 8 bases from J, the gap between germline ends came to 11 bases. The CDR3 is 12 residues long. Germline CDR1 is MGHDK and CDR2 is SYGVNS. One entry per CDR3 protein results from TCRdb running MiXCR on the 5' RACE reads. The profile shows under 550,000 distinct CDR3 sequences, 15% to 20% of them singletons. With regard to this clonotype: What it recognizes is unknown.

General study findings and limits: Chiefly within CM and EM were the contracting CD4+ clones; CD8+ ones were within EMRA.

The chain couples TRBV25-1 to TRBJ2-7, with D possibly matching TRBD1 (5 bases). The sequence derives from an adult woman who had mild COVID-19 (a few samples of this study predate the infection). Cell type and time point are not known. The specimen sequenced was PBMCs or a T cell subset sorted from them (not recorded which). The DNA for the CDR3 is TGTGCCAGCAGTGATCCAGGGTTGAAGCAGTACTTC. Its protein product is CASSDPGLKQYF.